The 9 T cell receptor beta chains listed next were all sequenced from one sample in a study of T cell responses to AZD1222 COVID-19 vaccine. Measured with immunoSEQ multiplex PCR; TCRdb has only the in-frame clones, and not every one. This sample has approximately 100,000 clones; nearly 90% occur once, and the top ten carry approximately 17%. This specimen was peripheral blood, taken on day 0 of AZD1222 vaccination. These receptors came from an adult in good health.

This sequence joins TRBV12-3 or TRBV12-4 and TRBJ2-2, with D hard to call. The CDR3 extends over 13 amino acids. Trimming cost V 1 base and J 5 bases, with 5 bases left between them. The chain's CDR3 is CASSLGGTGELFF. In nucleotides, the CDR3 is TGTGCCAGCAGTTTAGGGGGAACCGGGGAGCTGTTTTTT.

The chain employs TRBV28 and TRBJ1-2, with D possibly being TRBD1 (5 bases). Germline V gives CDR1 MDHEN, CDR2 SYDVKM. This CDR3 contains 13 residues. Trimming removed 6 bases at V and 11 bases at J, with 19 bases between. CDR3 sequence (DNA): TGTGCCAGCAGCCCGCCGGGGCGAGGCGGGTACACCTTC. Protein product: CASSPPGRGGYTF.

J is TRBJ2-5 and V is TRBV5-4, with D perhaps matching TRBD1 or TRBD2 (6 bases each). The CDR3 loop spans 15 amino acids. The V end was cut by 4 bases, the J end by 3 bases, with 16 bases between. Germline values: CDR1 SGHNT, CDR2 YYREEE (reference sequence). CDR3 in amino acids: CASSLGGTRKETQYF. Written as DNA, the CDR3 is TGTGCCAGCAGCCTTGGGGGGACAAGAAAAGAGACCCAGTACTTC.

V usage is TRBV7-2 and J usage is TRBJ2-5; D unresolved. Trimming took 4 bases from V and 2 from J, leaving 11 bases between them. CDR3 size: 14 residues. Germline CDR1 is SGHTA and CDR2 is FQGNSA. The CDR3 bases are TGTGCCAGCAGCTATGGTGGCCGACAAGAGACCCAGTACTTC. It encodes CASSYGGRQETQYF.

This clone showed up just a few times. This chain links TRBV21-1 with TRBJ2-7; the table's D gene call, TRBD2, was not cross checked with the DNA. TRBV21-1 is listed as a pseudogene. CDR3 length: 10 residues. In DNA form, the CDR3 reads TGTGCCAGCAGCAAACTAGAGCAGTACGTC. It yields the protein CASSKLEQYV.

The DNA for the CDR3 is TGTGCCAGTAGGTCCACAGGGGAAGGAAGCTATGGCTACACCTTC. This gives the protein CASRSTGEGSYGYTF. This chain uses TRBV19 with TRBJ1-2; TRBD1 matches at 7 bases. The V gene end was trimmed by 6 bases and the J gene end by 4 bases; junction bases not matched to a gene: 11. CDR1 LNHDA and CDR2 SQIVND come from the germline V gene (reference sequence). The CDR3 runs to 15 residues. Full variable domain (rest looked up from reference TRBV19 and TRBJ1-2): DGGITQSPKYLFRKEGQNVTLSCEQNLNHDAMYWYRQDPGQGLRLIYYSQIVNDFQKGDIAEGYSVSREKKESFPLTVTSAQKNPTAFYLCASRSTGEGSYGYTFGSGTRLTVV.

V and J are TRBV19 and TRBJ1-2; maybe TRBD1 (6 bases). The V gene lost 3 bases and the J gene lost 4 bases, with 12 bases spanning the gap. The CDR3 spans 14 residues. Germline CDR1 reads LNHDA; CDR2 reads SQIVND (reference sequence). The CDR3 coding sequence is TGTGCCAGTAGTATTGACAGGTGGGGCTATGGCTACACCTTC. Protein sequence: CASSIDRWGYGYTF.

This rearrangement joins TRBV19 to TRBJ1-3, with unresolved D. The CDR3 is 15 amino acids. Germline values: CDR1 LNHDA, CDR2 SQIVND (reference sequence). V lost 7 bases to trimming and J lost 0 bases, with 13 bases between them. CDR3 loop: CASTPPGDSGNTIYF. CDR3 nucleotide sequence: TGTGCCAGTACCCCACCAGGAGACTCTGGAAACACCATATATTTT.

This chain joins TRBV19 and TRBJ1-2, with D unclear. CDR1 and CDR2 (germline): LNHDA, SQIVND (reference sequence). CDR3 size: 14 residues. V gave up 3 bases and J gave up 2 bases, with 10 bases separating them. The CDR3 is CASSIMASNYGYTF. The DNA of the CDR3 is TGTGCCAGTAGTATCATGGCGAGCAACTATGGCTACACCTTC.